These T cell receptor beta chains were read from a single sample in a study of T cell repertoires in cytomegalovirus infection. TCRdb independently ran MiXCR on the reads; one entry per CDR3 protein. This sample carries around 190,000 distinct CDR3 sequences, approximately 15% of them seen once, and the ten largest clones take 25% to 30%. Sequenced: PBMCs. The receptors originated from a human donor in good health (CMV status not recorded). Some clones in this sample may be carry-over from other donors' samples. CDR3s include the opening cysteine and the closing phenylalanine or tryptophan. Fields, in order: D gene, clone size, CDR3 length, V gene, J gene, CDR3 protein, CDR3 DNA. D genes are given only for firm matches. A row's size may be missing; if present it is once, few, many or a size class.

d_call: -; clone_size: -; cdr3_length: 11; v_call: TRBV2; j_call: TRBJ2-7; cdr3_aa: CVSTPPYEQYF; cdr3_nt: TGTGTCAGCACCCCACCCTACGAGCAGTACTTC
d_call: -; clone_size: many; cdr3_length: 12; v_call: TRBV28; j_call: TRBJ2-1; cdr3_aa: CASGTNYNEQFF; cdr3_nt: TGTGCCAGCGGGACAAACTACAATGAGCAGTTCTTC
d_call: -; clone_size: -; cdr3_length: 18; v_call: TRBV7-9; j_call: TRBJ1-3; cdr3_aa: CASSFHGEARASGNTIYF; cdr3_nt: TGTGCCAGCAGCTTCCACGGGGAAGCAAGGGCCTCTGGAAACACCATATATTTT
d_call: TRBD1; clone_size: -; cdr3_length: 15; v_call: TRBV18; j_call: TRBJ2-7; cdr3_aa: CASSMDRSFSYEPYF; cdr3_nt: TGTGCCAGCTCGATGGACAGGTCGTTTTCTTATGAGCCGTACTTC
d_call: -; clone_size: -; cdr3_length: 14; v_call: TRBV5-1; j_call: TRBJ2-5; cdr3_aa: CASSLMDNQETQYF; cdr3_nt: TGCGCCAGCAGCTTGATGGACAACCAAGAGACCCAGTACTTC
d_call: -; clone_size: medium-sized; cdr3_length: 16; v_call: TRBV7-2; j_call: TRBJ2-1; cdr3_aa: CASSLAGRGAYNEQFF; cdr3_nt: TGTGCCAGCAGCTTAGCGGGGCGGGGCGCCTACAATGAGCAGTTCTTC
d_call: -; clone_size: many; cdr3_length: 12; v_call: TRBV7-9; j_call: TRBJ1-5; cdr3_aa: CASSPGPQPQHF; cdr3_nt: TGTGCCAGCAGTCCTGGACCTCAGCCCCAGCATTTT
d_call: -; clone_size: -; cdr3_length: 14; v_call: TRBV10-3; j_call: TRBJ2-7; cdr3_aa: CATGGETSSYEQYF; cdr3_nt: TGTGCCACCGGCGGCGAAACGAGCTCCTACGAGCAGTACTTC
d_call: -; clone_size: -; cdr3_length: 12; v_call: TRBV5-6; j_call: TRBJ2-1; cdr3_aa: CASSFGGSPVLF; cdr3_nt: TGTGCCAGCAGCTTTGGCGGCTCCCCTGTGCTCTTC
d_call: TRBD1; clone_size: -; cdr3_length: 15; v_call: TRBV5-5; j_call: TRBJ2-1; cdr3_aa: CASSLDRGWGNEQFF; cdr3_nt: TGTGCCAGCAGCCTAGACAGGGGATGGGGCAATGAGCAGTTCTTC
d_call: -; clone_size: many; cdr3_length: 14; v_call: TRBV7-2; j_call: TRBJ1-5; cdr3_aa: CASSPDGGNQPQHF; cdr3_nt: TGTGCCAGCAGCCCCGACGGAGGTAATCAGCCCCAGCATTTT
d_call: TRBD2; clone_size: -; cdr3_length: 15; v_call: TRBV20-1; j_call: TRBJ2-7; cdr3_aa: CSARELAINSYEQYF; cdr3_nt: TGCAGTGCTAGAGAACTAGCGATAAACTCCTACGAGCAGTACTTC
d_call: -; clone_size: few; cdr3_length: 15; v_call: TRBV10-3; j_call: TRBJ1-5; cdr3_aa: CAISEFEGENQPQHF; cdr3_nt: TGTGCCATCAGTGAGTTTGAGGGGGAAAATCAGCCCCAGCATTTT
d_call: -; clone_size: -; cdr3_length: 14; v_call: TRBV5-1; j_call: TRBJ2-1; cdr3_aa: CASSLLPLDNEQFF; cdr3_nt: TGCGCCAGCAGCTTGTTGCCTCTAGACAATGAGCAGTTCTTC
d_call: -; clone_size: few; cdr3_length: 13; v_call: TRBV19; j_call: TRBJ2-7; cdr3_aa: CASSIGLPYEQYF; cdr3_nt: TGTGCCAGTAGTATAGGACTACCCTACGAGCAGTACTTC
d_call: TRBD1; clone_size: -; cdr3_length: 15; v_call: TRBV28; j_call: TRBJ1-1; cdr3_aa: CASSGSGTVKTEAFF; cdr3_nt: TGTGCCAGCAGTGGGTCCGGGACAGTTAAGACTGAAGCTTTCTTT
d_call: TRBD1; clone_size: few; cdr3_length: 14; v_call: TRBV5-5; j_call: TRBJ1-4; cdr3_aa: CASSSQGANEKLFF; cdr3_nt: TGTGCCAGCAGTTCACAGGGGGCTAATGAAAAACTGTTTTTT
d_call: -; clone_size: few; cdr3_length: 15; v_call: TRBV20-1; j_call: TRBJ2-5; cdr3_aa: CSARGAGTPQETQYF; cdr3_nt: TGCAGTGCTAGAGGTGCCGGGACTCCTCAAGAGACCCAGTACTTC
d_call: -; clone_size: -; cdr3_length: 16; v_call: TRBV4-2; j_call: TRBJ1-5; cdr3_aa: CASSQAWTDESEPQHF; cdr3_nt: TGTGCCAGCAGCCAAGCCTGGACAGATGAATCAGAGCCCCAGCATTTT
d_call: TRBD1; clone_size: few; cdr3_length: 15; v_call: TRBV4-3; j_call: TRBJ2-1; cdr3_aa: CASSQETGQYNEQFF; cdr3_nt: TGCGCCAGCAGCCAAGAAACGGGACAGTACAATGAGCAGTTCTTC
d_call: -; clone_size: many; cdr3_length: 13; v_call: TRBV6-1; j_call: TRBJ2-5; cdr3_aa: CASRRGPQETQYF; cdr3_nt: TGTGCCAGCCGGAGAGGACCTCAAGAGACCCAGTACTTC
d_call: -; clone_size: -; cdr3_length: 14; v_call: TRBV5-1; j_call: TRBJ1-5; cdr3_aa: CASSQDPTSQPQHF; cdr3_nt: TGCGCCAGCAGCCAAGACCCTACTAGCCAGCCCCAGCATTTT
d_call: -; clone_size: few; cdr3_length: 11; v_call: TRBV5-6; j_call: TRBJ2-1; cdr3_aa: CASSSHNEQFF; cdr3_nt: TGTGCCAGCAGTAGCCACAATGAGCAGTTCTTC
d_call: -; clone_size: many; cdr3_length: 15; v_call: TRBV6-5; j_call: TRBJ2-5; cdr3_aa: CASTTSTGAGETQYF; cdr3_nt: TGTGCCAGCACGACTAGCACAGGGGCCGGGGAGACCCAGTACTTC
d_call: -; clone_size: many; cdr3_length: 15; v_call: TRBV7-2; j_call: TRBJ2-5; cdr3_aa: CASSLASHPQETQYF; cdr3_nt: TGTGCCAGCAGCTTAGCGTCACACCCCCAAGAGACCCAGTACTTC
d_call: -; clone_size: -; cdr3_length: 13; v_call: TRBV30; j_call: TRBJ1-1; cdr3_aa: CAWSPGLNTEAFF; cdr3_nt: TGTGCCTGGAGCCCAGGGTTGAACACTGAAGCTTTCTTT
d_call: TRBD1; clone_size: many; cdr3_length: 15; v_call: TRBV7-2; j_call: TRBJ2-3; cdr3_aa: CASSWTGKGSDTQYF; cdr3_nt: TGTGCCAGCAGCTGGACAGGGAAGGGGTCAGATACGCAGTATTTT
d_call: -; clone_size: few; cdr3_length: 14; v_call: TRBV5-6; j_call: TRBJ2-7; cdr3_aa: CASLPLSKSYEQYF; cdr3_nt: TGTGCCAGCTTGCCCCTCAGCAAAAGCTACGAGCAGTACTTC
d_call: -; clone_size: -; cdr3_length: 13; v_call: TRBV7-2; j_call: TRBJ2-3; cdr3_aa: CASSRLVKDTQYF; cdr3_nt: TGTGCCAGCAGCAGACTAGTGAAGGATACGCAGTATTTT
d_call: -; clone_size: many; cdr3_length: 14; v_call: TRBV7-8; j_call: TRBJ1-2; cdr3_aa: CASSRAGKDYGYTF; cdr3_nt: TGTGCCAGCAGCCGCGCCGGGAAAGACTATGGCTACACCTTC
d_call: -; clone_size: many; cdr3_length: 12; v_call: TRBV12-3/TRBV12-4; j_call: TRBJ2-4; cdr3_aa: CASSLETGTENF; cdr3_nt: TGTGCCAGCAGTTTAGAAACCGGGACCGAGAACTTC
d_call: -; clone_size: many; cdr3_length: 12; v_call: TRBV2; j_call: TRBJ2-7; cdr3_aa: CASSGAVYEQYF; cdr3_nt: TGTGCCAGCAGTGGGGCAGTCTACGAGCAGTACTTC